This paragraph covers one T cell receptor (beta chain) sequence. The target antigen is unknown. The deep-level immunoSEQ assay was used. Assay: immunoSEQ multiplex PCR; the TCRdb copy retains only in-frame clones and omits some. Of around 2.5 million clones in the sample, 90% to 95% are singletons; the top ten hold 0.36%. This specimen comes from a study of shared clonotypes between healthy human individuals. Researchers partitioned CD4+ cells into CD45RA+ naive and CD45RA-negative memory subsets. Whole-study results and caveats: Genetic and exposure-history diversity was limited by the small donor number. Relative to clonotypes present in all four donors, those not shared had lower generation probabilities.

The source is a man younger than 30 in good health. Some clones in this sample may be carry-over from other donors' samples. Sequenced: naive CD4+ T cells from PBMCs. Subset in this sample: CD45RA+ positively selected.

The CDR3, as DNA: TGTGCCAGCAGCCTCTCCGGGTCCTTGTACGAGCAGTACTTC. It codes for CASSLSGSLYEQYF. The chain uses TRBV7-2 and TRBJ2-7, with D unclear. The CDR3 runs 14 residues. Germline V gives CDR1 SGHTA, CDR2 FQGNSA. Trimming shortened V by 5 bases and J by 4 bases, and 15 bases separated the two germline ends.